The 31 T cell receptor beta chains given below trace back to one sample, sequenced in a study of CXCR3-negative and CXCR3-positive naive CD8 T cells. The study's findings and limits: Relative to CXCR3-negative naive cells, CXCR3-positive naive cells had more hydrophobic TRB CDR3s.

The authors prepared UMI-labeled TRB cDNA libraries by 5' RACE. TCRdb derives one entry per CDR3 protein from the 5' RACE reads, leaving out DNA. This table holds 90,000 to 100,000 distinct CDR3 sequences. Antigen specificity for these receptors is unknown. Sequencing input: naive CXCR3+ CD8+ T cells from blood. The subset: CD45RO-CCR7+CD27+CD95- naive CD8+ T cells expressing CXCR3 (TNR3+). These receptors were collected from a human donor in good health. Some clones in this sample may be carry-over from other donors' samples.

The chain is built from TRBV7-9 and TRBJ2-7. The CDR3 covers 13 residues. Germline V CDR1 and CDR2: SEHNR, FQNEAQ (reference sequence). The CDR3 here is CASSPPRTIEQYF.

The chain uses TRBV6-4 and TRBJ2-1; TCRdb calls TRBD2, which cannot be checked without DNA. Germline CDR1 reads MRHNA; CDR2 reads SNTAGT. The CDR3 contains 17 residues. This chain's CDR3 is CASSVSGRAEAYNEQFF.

The chain employs TRBV29-1 and TRBJ2-5; TCRdb outputs TRBD1, but without DNA this stays unchecked. This CDR3 region has 14 residues. The V gene's germline CDR1 is SQVTM and CDR2 ANQGSEA. This chain's CDR3 is CSVGGAGFQETQYF.

The CDR3 sequence: CASSDGSSYNEQFF. The V and J genes are TRBV28 and TRBJ2-1. The CDR3 consists of 14 residues. From germline, CDR1 is MDHEN and CDR2 SYDVKM.

CDR3 sequence reads: CASSLVPSLTSTDTQYF. V is TRBV7-2 and J is TRBJ2-3; the TRBD2 assignment by TCRdb is unverifiable without DNA. The CDR3 extends over 17 amino acids. CDR1 is SGHTA, CDR2 FQGNSA, per germline.

This chain connects TRBV5-5 to TRBJ1-3. There are 18 residues in the CDR3. The germline V gene encodes CDR1 SGHKS and CDR2 YYEKEE (reference sequence). CDR3 region: CASSLLQVKLDSGNTIYF.

V gene TRBV27 combines with J gene TRBJ2-5; the D call of TRBD1 rests on TCRdb alone, since no DNA is present to check it. This CDR3 contains 12 residues. Germline V gives CDR1 MNHEY, CDR2 SMNVEV (reference sequence). This CDR3 is CASSTTGETQYF.

This clonotype shows up as medium-sized by frequency. The CDR3: CSFGTSGSYEQYF. The rearrangement uses TRBV29-1 and TRBJ2-7; absent DNA, TCRdb's TRBD2 call cannot be checked. From germline, CDR1 is SQVTM and CDR2 ANQGSEA. This CDR3 region has 13 residues.

V is TRBV7-9 and J is TRBJ2-3. CDR3 length: 15 residues. From germline, CDR1 is SEHNR and CDR2 FQNEAQ (reference sequence). The CDR3 is CASSSTHLSTDTQYF.

CDR3 sequence reads: CATETGTGSTGELFF. The V and J genes are TRBV10-3 and TRBJ2-2; lacking DNA, the TRBD1 call made by TCRdb goes unchecked. Per the germline V gene, CDR1 is ENHRY and CDR2 is SYGVKD. The CDR3 is 15 amino acids.

V and J are TRBV13 and TRBJ2-2; no DNA is available, so the TRBD1 call from TCRdb remains unchecked. Germline V CDR1 and CDR2: PRHDT, FYEKMQ (reference sequence). CDR3 length: 17 amino acids. This CDR3 is CASSPIDGKPNTGELFF.

The chain joins TRBV29-1 to TRBJ2-1; without DNA, the TCRdb call of TRBD2 cannot be checked. In germline, CDR1 is SQVTM, CDR2 ANQGSEA. The length of the CDR3 is 13 residues. CDR3: CSVGASGPNEQFF.

The chain carries TRBV7-8 and TRBJ2-2; TCRdb returns TRBD1, unconfirmable since there is no DNA. CDR1 and CDR2 from the germline V gene are SGHVS and FQNEAQ. The CDR3 loop spans 17 amino acids. This CDR3 reads CASSFDRTGLISGELFF.

The gene calls are TRBV7-6 and TRBJ2-1; TCRdb's D call, TRBD1, is unchecked because there is no DNA. From germline, CDR1 is SGHVS and CDR2 FNYEAQ. The CDR3 spans 15 residues. The CDR3 here is CASSSGTANYNEQFF. Full variable domain (outside the CDR3, taken from reference TRBV7-6 and TRBJ2-1): GAGVSQSPRYKVTKRGQDVALRCDPISGHVSLYWYRQALGQGPEFLTYFNYEAQQDKSGLPNDRFSAERPEGSISTLTIQRTEQRDSAMYRCASSSGTANYNEQFFGPGTRLTVL.

The V call is TRBV25-1, the J call TRBJ2-3; TCRdb reports TRBD1, a call that lacks DNA to check it against. The germline V gene has CDR1 MGHDK and CDR2 SYGVNS. This CDR3 spans 12 amino acids. This CDR3 is CGGTANTDTQYF.

The V gene is TRBV7-6, the J gene TRBJ2-7; the TRBD1 assignment by TCRdb is unverifiable without DNA. Looked up from germline, CDR1 is SGHVS and CDR2 is FNYEAQ. The CDR3 consists of 17 residues. CDR3: CASTKQLGDASSYEQYF.

The gene calls are TRBV7-9 and TRBJ2-1; the TCRdb call, TRBD2, lacks DNA for checking. The CDR3 has 16 residues. Germline V gene sequence: CDR1 SEHNR, CDR2 FQNEAQ (reference sequence). CDR3 amino acids: CASSPSGAGGHNEQFF. Full variable domain (outside the CDR3, taken from reference TRBV7-9 and TRBJ2-1): DTGVSQNPRHKITKRGQNVTFRCDPISEHNRLYWYRQTLGQGPEFLTYFQNEAQLEKSRLLSDRFSAERPKGSFSTLEIQRTEQGDSAMYLCASSPSGAGGHNEQFFGPGTRLTVL.

The chain couples TRBV28 to TRBJ2-1; lacking DNA, the TRBD2 call made by TCRdb goes unchecked. The CDR3 covers 15 residues. Germline V gene sequence: CDR1 MDHEN, CDR2 SYDVKM. Here the CDR3 reads CASSRLAGGPSEQFF.

This chain links TRBV19 with TRBJ1-1. From germline, CDR1 is LNHDA and CDR2 SQIVND (reference sequence). This CDR3 spans 15 amino acids. CDR3 in amino acids: CASRRIGRENTEAFF.

The chain employs TRBV6-2 or TRBV6-3 and TRBJ2-6. The germline CDR1 and CDR2 sequences are MNHEY and SVGEGT. This CDR3 has 16 amino acids. The CDR3 spells CASSYSLPSGANVLTF.

The chain is built from TRBV7-3 and TRBJ2-1; TCRdb's assignment of TRBD2 cannot be checked, as there is no DNA. The CDR3 is 13 residues long. Germline values: CDR1 SGHTA, CDR2 FQGTGA. This chain's CDR3 is CASSPELVDEQFF.

The chain is built from TRBV7-2 and TRBJ2-7; the TCRdb call, TRBD2, lacks DNA for checking. Germline CDR1 reads SGHTA; CDR2 reads FQGNSA. The CDR3 has 16 amino acids. CDR3 region: CASTSANSGLSYEQYF. The full variable domain, with the rest looked up from reference TRBV7-2 and TRBJ2-7, is GAGVSQSPSNKVTEKGKDVELRCDPISGHTALYWYRQSLGQGLEFLIYFQGNSAPDKSGLPSDRFSAERTGGSVSTLTIQRTQQEDSAVYLCASTSANSGLSYEQYFGPGTRLTVT.

The chain is built from TRBV27 and TRBJ2-7; no DNA is available, so the TRBD2 call from TCRdb remains unchecked. Germline lookup yields CDR1 MNHEY and CDR2 SMNVEV (reference sequence). The CDR3 totals 15 residues. Here the CDR3 reads CASSPGLAGIYEQYF.

The rearrangement links TRBV6-5 to TRBJ2-7. The CDR3 runs to 14 residues. Germline lookup yields CDR1 MNHEY and CDR2 SVGAGI. The CDR3 reads CASKATAYPYEQYF.

This chain connects TRBV7-2 to TRBJ2-7. The CDR3 is 13 residues long. CDR1 is SGHTA and CDR2 is FQGNSA in the germline V gene. CDR3 in amino acids: CASSSTDSYEQYF.

The chain employs TRBV19 and TRBJ1-1. Germline values: CDR1 LNHDA, CDR2 SQIVND (reference sequence). This CDR3 contains 13 residues. This CDR3 reads CASSSTKNTEAFF.

The genes are TRBV28 and TRBJ2-7; TCRdb's assignment of TRBD1 cannot be checked, as there is no DNA. Per the germline V gene, CDR1 is MDHEN and CDR2 is SYDVKM. The CDR3 is made up of 15 amino acids. The CDR3 here is CASSDREGFEYEQYF.

The chain has TRBV10-3 and TRBJ2-1; TCRdb indicates TRBD1, and absent DNA this call remains unverified. The CDR3 loop spans 15 amino acids. In germline, CDR1 is ENHRY, CDR2 SYGVKD. Here the CDR3 reads CATAETGRSYNEQFF.

The gene calls are TRBV5-1 and TRBJ1-1. Germline V gives CDR1 SGHRS, CDR2 YFSETQ. The CDR3 is 13 residues long. CDR3 amino acids: CASSLPDGWEAFF.

The genes are TRBV5-5 and TRBJ1-1; TCRdb's assignment of TRBD1 cannot be checked, as there is no DNA. Germline CDR1 reads SGHKS; CDR2 reads YYEKEE (reference sequence). This CDR3 has 15 residues. This chain's CDR3 is CASSRATGSNTEAFF.

The CDR3 loop reads CASSRGEVEAFF. This chain uses TRBV4-2 with TRBJ1-1. The CDR3 consists of 12 residues. Germline V gives CDR1 LGHNA, CDR2 YNFKEQ.